This TCR beta chain was recorded in a study of OX40 agonist ivuxolimab in advanced cancers. For the study at large: Patients received ivuxolimab, an agonistic anti-OX40 (CD134) antibody. Past anti-PD-1, anti-PD-L1 or anti-CTLA-4 therapy was accepted, and roughly 38% had received some. The study, taken as a whole, reports: Which antigen the expanded peripheral T cells recognized is unknown. The 0.1-3.0 mg/kg partial responders had among the lowest clonal expansion.

Clones were read by immunoSEQ multiplex PCR, and TCRdb kept only the in-frame ones, dropping some. The sample carries 65,000 to 100,000 clones, 90% recorded once. About this clone itself: Its antigen is not identified.

The sequencing here drew on CD4+ or CD8+ T cells sorted from blood, taken in a trial of the OX40 agonist ivuxolimab. The sequence was obtained from an adult with an advanced solid tumor such as melanoma, head and neck, liver or kidney cancer.

The CDR3 DNA reads as TGCAGCGTTGAAGGGGAGGGGGGGTTAGCTTTCTTT. Protein: CSVEGEGGLAFF. The chain is built from TRBV29-1 and TRBJ1-1; possible D gene TRBD1, 6 bases. Germline values: CDR1 SQVTM, CDR2 ANQGSEA. There are 12 residues in the CDR3. The germline V and J ends were trimmed by 1 base and 10 bases, with 13 bases remaining between them.